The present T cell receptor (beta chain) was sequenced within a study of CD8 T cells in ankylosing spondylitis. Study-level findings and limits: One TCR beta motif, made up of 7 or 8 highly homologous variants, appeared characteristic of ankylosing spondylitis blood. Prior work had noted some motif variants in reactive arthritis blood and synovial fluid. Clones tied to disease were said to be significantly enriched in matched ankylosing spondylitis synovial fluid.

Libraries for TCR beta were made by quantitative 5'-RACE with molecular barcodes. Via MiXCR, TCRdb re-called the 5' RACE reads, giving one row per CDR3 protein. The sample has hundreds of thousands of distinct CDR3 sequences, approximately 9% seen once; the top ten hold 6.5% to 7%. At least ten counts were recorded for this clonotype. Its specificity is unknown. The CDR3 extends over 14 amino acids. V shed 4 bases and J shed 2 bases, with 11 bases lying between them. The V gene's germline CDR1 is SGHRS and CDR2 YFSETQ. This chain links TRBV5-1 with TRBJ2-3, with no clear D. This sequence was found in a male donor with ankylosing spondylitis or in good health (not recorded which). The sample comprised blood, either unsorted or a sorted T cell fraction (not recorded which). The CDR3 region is CASSRVSATDTQYF. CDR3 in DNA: TGCGCCAGCAGCCGAGTCTCAGCCACAGATACGCAGTATTTT.